This entry is about one T cell receptor beta chain. No antigen is known for it. The data stem from a study of T cell responses to AZD1222 COVID-19 vaccine. Findings and limits, study-wide: As reported, nearly half of all spike-specific TCRs target variant regions that are unmutated. CD4 TCRs covered the whole spike, strongest at regions 160-218 and 743-854. Donors were largely white British and mainly female; clonal diversity was possibly underestimated.

With 2 bases removed from V and 3 bases from J, the gap between germline ends came to 14 bases. CDR3 size: 16 residues. Germline CDR1 and CDR2: SEHNR and FQNEAQ (reference sequence). TCRdb keeps only in-frame clones here, not all; method: immunoSEQ multiplex PCR. The sample records 110,000 to 150,000 clones, 85% to 95% being singletons. The TCR was taken from an adult who had recovered from COVID-19. The sample consisted of peripheral blood, taken after recovery from COVID-19. The chain combines TRBV7-9 with TRBJ2-4, with D possibly being TRBD1 or TRBD2 (5 bases each). The CDR3 spells CASSLYGAEVKNIQYF. In DNA form, the CDR3 reads TGTGCCAGCAGCTTATACGGGGCTGAGGTCAAAAACATTCAGTACTTC.